This T cell receptor (beta chain) was observed in a study of blood T cell repertoires in COVID-19. Produced via immunoSEQ multiplex PCR; TCRdb's table is partial and in-frame only. The table has about 240,000 clones, around 83% seen once; the top ten hold 3.4%. Sequenced input: peripheral blood. This receptor was identified in a woman between 18 and 29 years old with acute or convalescent COVID-19.

In DNA form, the CDR3 reads TGTGCCAGCAGTTTTACAGGCAGGGGTGGTGGCTACACCTTC. Residues: CASSFTGRGGGYTF. The chain is built from TRBV27 and TRBJ1-2; maybe TRBD1 (6 bases). Germline CDR1 reads MNHEY; CDR2 reads SMNVEV (reference sequence). V was shortened by 3 bases and J by 7 bases, with 15 bases between the two germline ends. The CDR3 is 14 amino acids.